One and the same sample provided the 31 T cell receptor beta chains below, sequenced in a study of siplizumab effects on memory and regulatory T cells (dated by TCRdb to between 2018 and 2021). Library preparation used the immunoSEQ multiplex PCR assay. In its TCRdb copy, this immuneACCESS table keeps in-frame sequences only and misses some clones. Where compared with another copy, unresolved V genes explain less than half of these, and the others have no known cause. Here the sample has approximately 100,000 clones; approximately 91% occur a single time. Together, the top ten hold 12% of the sample. The sequenced material came from non-Treg CD4+ T cells sorted from blood. This sample's cell subset or site label indicates: FACS-sorted unstimulated CD4+ non-regulatory T cells. These receptors all stem from a human donor in good health.

The V and J genes are TRBV19 and TRBJ2-4; TRBD1 aligns across 9 bases. Trimming at V came to 9 bases and at J to 5 bases, leaving 5 bases not matched to a gene. Per the germline V gene, CDR1 is LNHDA and CDR2 is SQIVND (reference sequence). The CDR3 extends over 13 amino acids. CDR3 in DNA: TGTGCCAGCGCCCGGGACAGGGAAAACATTCAGTACTTC. Its protein is CASARDRENIQYF. The whole variable domain, filled in from reference TRBV19 and TRBJ2-4, reads DGGITQSPKYLFRKEGQNVTLSCEQNLNHDAMYWYRQDPGQGLRLIYYSQIVNDFQKGDIAEGYSVSREKKESFPLTVTSAQKNPTAFYLCASARDRENIQYFGAGTRLSVL.

This rearrangement joins TRBV7-9 to TRBJ1-5, with TRBD1 matching over 10 bases. V was clipped by 1 base and J by 6 bases; unmatched bases: 3. This CDR3 has 15 residues. Germline V lookup: CDR1 SEHNR, CDR2 FQNEAQ (reference sequence). CDR3 in DNA: TGTGCCAGCAGCTTAGGGACAGGGGGTTTTCAGCCCCAGCATTTT. It is translated as CASSLGTGGFQPQHF. Together with reference TRBV7-9 and TRBJ1-5, the CDR3 gives the full variable domain: DTGVSQNPRHKITKRGQNVTFRCDPISEHNRLYWYRQTLGQGPEFLTYFQNEAQLEKSRLLSDRFSAERPKGSFSTLEIQRTEQGDSAMYLCASSLGTGGFQPQHFGDGTRLSIL.

The chain joins TRBV7-9 to TRBJ2-3, with 8 nucleotides matching TRBD2. The CDR3 loop spans 15 amino acids. The V gene's germline CDR1 is SEHNR and CDR2 FQNEAQ (reference sequence). Trimming took 1 base from V and 6 from J; bases not matched to a gene: 6. CDR3 protein: CASSLGAGALDTQYF. CDR3 nucleotides: TGTGCCAGCAGCTTAGGAGCGGGAGCTTTGGATACGCAGTATTTT.

The chain combines TRBV10-3 with TRBJ2-1; no definite D call. In germline, CDR1 is ENHRY, CDR2 SYGVKD. V was shortened by 9 bases and J by 7 bases, with 10 bases between the two germline ends. This CDR3 is built from 11 residues. The CDR3 protein is CAIGFGNEQFF. CDR3 bases: TGTGCCATAGGTTTCGGGAATGAGCAGTTCTTC.

This chain connects TRBV5-6 to TRBJ2-7, with unresolved D. Trimming removed 2 bases from V and 1 base from J, with 10 bases in between. Germline V lookup: CDR1 SGHDT, CDR2 YYEEEE. This CDR3 is 14 amino acids long. CDR3 DNA: TGTGCCAGCAGCTTAGGGTTCAAATCCTACGAGCAGTACTTC. It encodes CASSLGFKSYEQYF.

The genes are TRBV5-4 and TRBJ2-4; no firm D call. V was trimmed by 0 bases and J by 4 bases, leaving 14 bases between them. The CDR3 has 16 residues. From germline, CDR1 is SGHNT and CDR2 YYREEE (reference sequence). Here the CDR3 DNA reads TGTGCCAGCAGCTTGGTACACCGGCCCCCGAAAAACATTCAGTACTTC. It encodes CASSLVHRPPKNIQYF.

The V call is TRBV19, the J call TRBJ2-1; 14 bases fit TRBD2. Germline assignment: CDR1 LNHDA and CDR2 SQIVND (reference sequence). The CDR3 covers 15 residues. J lost 8 bases, V lost 5 bases, and 5 bases had no gene match. CDR3 bases: TGTGCCAGTAGTTATGGGACTAGCGGGAGTGATGAGCAGTTCTTC. Encoded protein: CASSYGTSGSDEQFF.

The chain has TRBV7-9 and TRBJ1-4, with 11 bases identical to TRBD1. There are 15 residues in the CDR3. V gave up 5 bases and J gave up 4 bases; unmatched junction bases: 3. Germline CDR1 SEHNR, CDR2 FQNEAQ (reference sequence). The CDR3 spells CASSRTGGGNEKLFF. CDR3 DNA: TGTGCCAGCAGCCGGACAGGGGGCGGTAATGAAAAACTGTTTTTT.

This clone was seen a few times. V gene TRBV13 combines with J gene TRBJ2-7; TRBD1 aligns across 7 bases. The junction had 4 bases not matched to a gene; V was cut back by 5 bases and J by 0 bases. The CDR3 is 14 amino acids. Germline CDR1 reads PRHDT; CDR2 reads FYEKMQ (reference sequence). CDR3 nucleotides: TGTGCCAGCAGCGAAAGGGACAGCTCCTACGAGCAGTACTTC. It codes for CASSERDSSYEQYF.

The J gene is TRBJ1-4, the V gene TRBV15; D uncertain. Germline V CDR1 and CDR2: LNHNV, YYDKDF (reference sequence). Trimming left V 0 bases short and J 8 bases short, with 13 bases between. This CDR3 spans 15 amino acids. CDR3: CATSRDSALGEKLFF. The DNA of the CDR3 is TGTGCCACCAGCAGAGATTCCGCTCTTGGGGAAAAACTGTTTTTT.

The chain joins TRBV15 to TRBJ2-5, with 7 bases fitting TRBD2. CDR1 is LNHNV, CDR2 YYDKDF, per germline (reference sequence). Trimming cost V 6 bases and J 1 base; bases outside gene matches: 2. CDR3 length equals 13 residues. For the CDR3, the DNA is TGTGCCACCAGGTGGGGGGGCCAAGAGACCCAGTACTTC. Protein sequence: CATRWGGQETQYF.

V is TRBV27 and J is TRBJ2-1; D is perhaps TRBD1 or TRBD2 (5 bases each). Germline-derived CDR1 and CDR2 are MNHEY and SMNVEV (reference sequence). This CDR3 region has 15 residues. V lost 5 bases and J 1 base, leaving 12 bases between the germline ends. DNA for the CDR3: TGTGCCAGCAGTCAGGGTTGGACTTCCTACAATGAGCAGTTCTTC. Its protein product is CASSQGWTSYNEQFF.

The chain is built from TRBV19 and TRBJ2-7, with 7 positions matching TRBD1. From germline, CDR1 is LNHDA and CDR2 SQIVND (reference sequence). With 6 bases clipped from V and 2 bases from J, the junction kept 13 bases outside the gene matches. The CDR3 runs to 16 residues. For the CDR3, the DNA is TGTGCCAGTAGCAGGGACAGCCAAACCACCACCTACGAGCAGTACTTC. This encodes CASSRDSQTTTYEQYF.

This rearrangement joins TRBV6-6 to TRBJ2-5; D is unclear. The CDR3 is 11 amino acids. Germline-derived CDR1 and CDR2 are MNHNY and SVGAGI (reference sequence). Trimming shortened V by 2 bases and J by 5 bases, and 3 bases separated the two germline ends. The CDR3 loop is CASSYGETQYF. The CDR3 DNA reads as TGTGCCAGCAGTTACGGTGAGACCCAGTACTTC.

The chain employs TRBV7-6 and TRBJ1-2, with 7 bases that match TRBD1. The CDR3 totals 18 residues. CDR1 and CDR2 from the germline V gene are SGHVS and FNYEAQ. The V segment lost 5 bases and the J segment 6 bases; nucleotides outside the gene matches: 21. For the CDR3, the DNA is TGTGCCAGCAGCCCCCGTGGGAGTTGGAGGGGGCCCGGGGATGGCTACACCTTC. It yields the protein CASSPRGSWRGPGDGYTF.

The chain joins TRBV9 to TRBJ2-7; 7 bases are a match to TRBD2. This CDR3 is built from 18 residues. Looked up from germline, CDR1 is SGDLS and CDR2 is YYNGEE. V shed 0 bases, J shed 7 bases, and the junction held 19 bases outside the gene matches. The CDR3 sequence: CASSVAPSGRSGIIEQYF. The CDR3 DNA sequence: TGTGCCAGCAGCGTAGCTCCAAGCGGTAGGAGCGGGATTATAGAGCAGTACTTC.

The CDR3 nucleotides are TGTGCCAGTAGTATGGTGACAGGGGGAAACGAGCAGTACTTC. Translating gives CASSMVTGGNEQYF. V is TRBV19 and J is TRBJ2-7; 9 bases agree with TRBD1. The junction had 5 bases not matched to a gene; V was cut back by 3 bases and J by 5 bases. The CDR3 covers 14 residues. Germline V gene data show CDR1 as LNHDA and CDR2 as SQIVND (reference sequence).

The rearrangement links TRBV7-3 to TRBJ2-2; D might be TRBD1 or TRBD2, each matching 5 bases. The V and J ends lost 2 bases and 8 bases respectively, with 15 bases between them. The length of the CDR3 is 15 residues. Germline loops: CDR1 SGHTA, CDR2 FQGTGA. CDR3 coding DNA: TGTGCCAGCAGCTTAGGGGGAGAGGGCACTGGGGAGCTGTTTTTT. Its protein is CASSLGGEGTGELFF.

This sequence joins TRBV18 and TRBJ2-3; D is unclear. With 3 bases removed from V and 4 bases from J, the gap between germline ends came to 5 bases. Looked up from germline, CDR1 is KGHSH and CDR2 is LQKENI. This CDR3 is 12 amino acids long. The CDR3 here is CASSPLPDTQYF. CDR3 DNA sequence: TGTGCCAGCTCACCTTTGCCAGATACGCAGTATTTT.

The V gene is TRBV7-9, the J gene TRBJ2-7; no firm D call. V lost 5 bases and J lost 11, with 28 bases in between. CDR3 length equals 16 residues. Germline CDR1 is SEHNR and CDR2 is FQNEAQ (reference sequence). CDR3 residues: CASSQSPRHLPSLEYF. The DNA for the CDR3 is TGTGCCAGCAGCCAGAGCCCGCGACACCTACCTAGTTTGGAGTACTTC.

This CDR3 is CASSLAGLDTDTQYF. In nucleotides, the CDR3 is TGTGCCAGCAGCTTGGCGGGACTAGATACAGATACGCAGTATTTT. The chain carries TRBV5-6 and TRBJ2-3, with TRBD2 matching over 8 bases. V lost 0 bases and J lost 3; bases outside the gene matches: 3. The germline V gene encodes CDR1 SGHDT and CDR2 YYEEEE. The CDR3 runs to 15 residues. The full variable domain, its missing parts supplied by reference TRBV5-6 and TRBJ2-3, is DAGVTQSPTHLIKTRGQQVTLRCSPKSGHDTVSWYQQALGQGPQFIFQYYEEEERQRGNFPDRFSGHQFPNYSSELNVNALLLGDSALYLCASSLAGLDTDTQYFGPGTRLTVL.

The chain combines TRBV7-9 with TRBJ2-7; 7 bases match TRBD1. The CDR3 sequence is 13 residues long. With V trimmed by 5 bases and J by 3 bases, 4 bases remained unmatched. Germline assignment: CDR1 SEHNR and CDR2 FQNEAQ (reference sequence). CDR3 sequence reads: CASSTRDSYEQYF. DNA of the CDR3: TGTGCCAGCAGCACACGGGACAGCTACGAGCAGTACTTC.

The chain has TRBV6-1 and TRBJ2-3; D might be TRBD1 or TRBD2, each matching 5 bases. This CDR3 has 14 amino acids. The V end was cut by 5 bases, the J end by 1 base, with 10 bases between. The germline CDR1 and CDR2 sequences are MNHNS and SASEGT. The DNA of the CDR3 is TGTGCCAGCAGTCCCATGGGGGGCACAGATACGCAGTATTTT. It codes for CASSPMGGTDTQYF.

The gene calls are TRBV30 and TRBJ2-1; D remains unclear. The CDR3 has 15 residues. The germline gives CDR1 GTSNPN, CDR2 SVGIG (reference sequence). Trimming removed 1 base at V and 0 bases at J, with 10 bases between. The DNA for the CDR3 is TGTGCCTGGAGTGCTTGGCGGAGCTCCTACAATGAGCAGTTCTTC. This sequence encodes CAWSAWRSSYNEQFF. Full variable domain (missing parts from reference TRBV30 and TRBJ2-1): SQTIHQWPATLVQPVGSPLSLECTVEGTSNPNLYWYRQAAGRGLQLLFYSVGIGQISSEVPQNLSASRPQDRQFILSSKKLLLSDSGFYLCAWSAWRSSYNEQFFGPGTRLTVL.

The chain has TRBV18 and TRBJ1-2; D is uncertain. Germline V gene sequence: CDR1 KGHSH, CDR2 LQKENI. The CDR3 is 15 amino acids. The germline V and J ends were trimmed by 2 bases and 3 bases, with 13 bases remaining between them. The CDR3 DNA reads as TGTGCCAGCTCACCATCATCCGGGTTGGACTATGGCTACACCTTC. It is translated as CASSPSSGLDYGYTF.

The rearrangement uses TRBV7-2 and TRBJ2-7; no clear D. The CDR3 spans 11 residues. In germline, CDR1 is SGHTA, CDR2 FQGNSA. The ends were cut back, 10 bases at V and 4 bases at J, with 11 bases in the middle. CDR3 DNA: TGTGCCACATCGAAACTGTACGAGCAGTACTTC. This gives the protein CATSKLYEQYF.

The J gene is TRBJ2-5, the V gene TRBV6-1, with D perhaps TRBD2 (6 bases). Trimming took off 10 bases at V and 3 bases at J, with 15 bases between the two ends. Germline CDR1 MNHNS, CDR2 SASEGT. The CDR3 loop spans 13 amino acids. The CDR3 coding sequence is TGTGCCACCCGGAGGGCCGCGGAAGAGACCCAGTACTTC. This gives the protein CATRRAAEETQYF.

The chain has TRBV5-6 and TRBJ2-7; the D is unclear. With 1 base removed from V and 6 bases from J, the gap between germline ends came to 8 bases. The CDR3 extends over 12 amino acids. Germline values: CDR1 SGHDT, CDR2 YYEEEE. In DNA form, the CDR3 reads TGTGCCAGCAGCTTGCCCTCCCTCGAGCAGTACTTC. This codes for CASSLPSLEQYF.

The CDR3 region has the DNA TGTGCCAGCTCACCTCGGTCCAACTATGGCTACACCTTC. This gives the protein CASSPRSNYGYTF. The rearrangement uses TRBV18 and TRBJ1-2, with D unresolved. In germline, CDR1 is KGHSH, CDR2 LQKENI. CDR3 length equals 13 residues. V was clipped by 3 bases and J by 2 bases, with 7 bases between them.

The J gene is TRBJ2-5, the V gene TRBV6-1; D gene unclear. The V and J ends lost 3 bases and 0 bases respectively, with 17 bases between them. The CDR3 is 17 residues long. Germline V CDR1 and CDR2: MNHNS, SASEGT. The CDR3 nucleotides are TGTGCCAGCAGTGACCCCAAACAATGGGTGTACCAAGAGACCCAGTACTTC. Translation: CASSDPKQWVYQETQYF.

This rearrangement joins TRBV27 to TRBJ2-1; D uncertain. V gave up 5 bases and J gave up 3 bases, with 8 bases separating them. The CDR3 sequence is 13 residues long. Germline values: CDR1 MNHEY, CDR2 SMNVEV (reference sequence). The CDR3 coding sequence is TGTGCCAGCAGTATAGGGTACTACAATGAGCAGTTCTTC. It encodes CASSIGYYNEQFF.